The 26 T cell receptor beta chains reported below all come from one sample, sequenced in a study of T cell responses to AZD1222 COVID-19 vaccine. The protocol was immunoSEQ multiplex PCR, while the TCRdb copy is restricted to in-frame clones and leaves out a portion. Among some 150,000 clones, about nine tenths were seen once, and the ten largest hold 1.5% to 2%. This material consisted of peripheral blood, taken on day 0 of AZD1222 vaccination. These receptors were taken from an adult in good health.

The chain employs TRBV25-1 and TRBJ1-2; D call uncertain. With 3 bases removed from V and 4 bases from J, the gap between germline ends came to 12 bases. Germline V gives CDR1 MGHDK, CDR2 SYGVNS. This CDR3 spans 14 amino acids. CDR3 sequence: CASSDAEPPYGYTF. The CDR3 nucleotides read TGTGCCAGCAGTGATGCCGAGCCGCCCTATGGCTACACCTTC.

The chain joins TRBV5-1 to TRBJ2-1, with 7 bases lining up with TRBD2. This CDR3 has 16 residues. Trimming removed 0 bases from V and 4 bases from J; junction bases left unmatched: 7. Per germline, CDR1 SGHRS and CDR2 YFSETQ. The CDR3 sequence: CASSLAGLAVYNEQFF. CDR3 sequence (DNA): TGCGCCAGCAGCTTGGCGGGGCTAGCGGTTTACAATGAGCAGTTCTTC.

V is TRBV6-2 or TRBV6-3 and J is TRBJ1-6; TRBD1 is a possible D gene (5 bases). Deletions cut 8 bases from V and 8 bases from J, with 13 bases between. From germline, CDR1 is MNHEY and CDR2 SVGEGT. This CDR3 comprises 13 residues. The CDR3 is CASRRREYSPLHF. CDR3 sequence (DNA): TGTGCCAGCCGCCGCAGGGAGTATTCACCCCTCCACTTT.

This chain uses TRBV28 with TRBJ2-7; 10 bases are shared with TRBD1. Per the germline V gene, CDR1 is MDHEN and CDR2 is SYDVKM. J lost 2 bases, V lost 3 bases, and 10 bases had no gene match. CDR3 length: 17 amino acids. The chain's CDR3 is CASSFMGRDRGAYEQYF. The CDR3 DNA reads as TGTGCCAGCAGTTTCATGGGCCGGGACAGGGGAGCCTACGAGCAGTACTTC.

The CDR3 loop reads CASSLEGLGTDTQYF. In nucleotides, the CDR3 is TGTGCCAGCAGCTTAGAAGGCTTGGGCACAGATACGCAGTATTTT. V is TRBV7-9 and J is TRBJ2-3; no firm D call. Germline lookup yields CDR1 SEHNR and CDR2 FQNEAQ (reference sequence). The CDR3 has 15 amino acids. The germline V and J ends were trimmed by 1 base and 1 base, with 9 bases remaining between them.

The chain uses TRBV7-8 and TRBJ1-5; no definite D call. The CDR3 is made up of 16 amino acids. The V end lost 1 base, the J end lost 2 bases, and 12 bases lay between the germline ends. The germline gives CDR1 SGHVS, CDR2 FQNEAQ. The CDR3 region is CASSLGYGLGNQPQHF. DNA for the CDR3: TGTGCCAGCAGCTTAGGCTATGGTCTTGGCAATCAGCCCCAGCATTTT. Based on the CDR3 plus reference TRBV7-8 and TRBJ1-5, the full variable domain is GAGVSQSPRYKVAKRGQDVALRCDPISGHVSLFWYQQALGQGPEFLTYFQNEAQLDKSGLPSDRFFAERPEGSVSTLKIQRTQQEDSAVYLCASSLGYGLGNQPQHFGDGTRLSIL.

This chain uses TRBV18 with TRBJ2-6; 9 bases line up with TRBD1. After removal of 2 bases from V and 0 bases from J, the junction contained 5 bases not matched to a gene. Germline V gives CDR1 KGHSH, CDR2 LQKENI. The CDR3 runs to 18 residues. This CDR3 is CASSPKGQGFSGANVLTF. CDR3 DNA: TGTGCCAGCTCACCAAAGGGACAGGGATTCTCTGGGGCCAACGTCCTGACTTTC.

The chain uses TRBV19 and TRBJ2-3, with D perhaps matching TRBD1 (6 bases). CDR3 size: 14 residues. Germline values: CDR1 LNHDA, CDR2 SQIVND (reference sequence). The V end lost 5 bases, the J end lost 3 bases, and 12 bases lay between the germline ends. Here the CDR3 reads CASSYGRGTDTQYF. The CDR3 region has the DNA TGTGCCAGTAGTTACGGCAGGGGTACAGATACGCAGTATTTT.

This chain connects TRBV5-1 to TRBJ2-7; TRBD2 might be the D (5 bases). CDR3 length: 14 residues. The germline V and J ends were trimmed by 6 bases and 0 bases, with 13 bases remaining between them. The V gene's germline CDR1 is SGHRS and CDR2 YFSETQ. CDR3 region: CASKDGITSYEQYF. CDR3 DNA sequence: TGCGCCAGCAAGGACGGGATCACCTCCTACGAGCAGTACTTC.

There are a few counts of this clone. V is TRBV2 and J is TRBJ2-5; 8 nucleotides align to TRBD2. This CDR3 has 17 residues. Germline CDR1 is SNHLY and CDR2 is FYNNEI. V trimming: 1 base; J trimming: 5 bases; junction bases outside the gene matches: 12. CDR3 sequence: CASSEEAGVGMRETQYF. DNA of the CDR3: TGTGCCAGCAGTGAAGAAGCGGGGGTGGGGATGAGGGAGACCCAGTACTTC. Combining the CDR3 with reference TRBV2 and TRBJ2-5 gives the whole variable domain EPEVTQTPSHQVTQMGQEVILRCVPISNHLYFYWYRQILGQKVEFLVSFYNNEISEKSEIFDDQFSVERPDGSNFTLKIRSTKLEDSAMYFCASSEEAGVGMRETQYFGPGTRLLVL.

The genes are TRBV7-9 and TRBJ1-4; possibly TRBD1 for D (6 bases). CDR1 and CDR2 (germline): SEHNR, FQNEAQ (reference sequence). CDR3 size: 15 residues. The ends were cut back, 1 base at V and 4 bases at J, with 10 bases in the middle. The CDR3 here is CASSLVGQSNEKLFF. The CDR3 nucleotides are TGTGCCAGCAGCTTAGTCGGACAGAGTAATGAAAAACTGTTTTTT.

This clone was found once. The gene calls are TRBV3-1 (or the pseudogene TRBV3-2) and TRBJ2-7; D is unresolved. V dropped 1 base and J dropped 5 bases, with 12 bases sitting between them. Germline V CDR1 and CDR2: LGHDT, YNNKEL (reference sequence). The CDR3 loop spans 14 amino acids. CDR3 sequence reads: CASSQVSGRDEQYF. CDR3 DNA: TGTGCCAGCAGCCAAGTGTCCGGAAGGGACGAGCAGTACTTC.

V is TRBV20-1 and J is TRBJ2-1; D gene uncertain. The CDR3 loop spans 10 amino acids. Germline V CDR1 and CDR2: DFQATT, SNEGSKA (reference sequence). V was pared by 1 base and J by 8 bases, with 3 bases between. The CDR3 sequence is CSARVHEQFF. The CDR3 coding sequence is TGCAGTGCTAGAGTCCATGAGCAGTTCTTC.

The chain joins TRBV4-3 to TRBJ1-1; tentative D call: TRBD1 (5 bases). Germline V gene data show CDR1 as LGHNA and CDR2 as YSLEER. The V end lost 0 bases, the J end lost 4 bases, and 9 bases lay between the germline ends. The length of the CDR3 is 14 residues. The CDR3 loop reads CASSQDWGGTEAFF. The CDR3 DNA is TGCGCCAGCAGCCAAGATTGGGGGGGCACTGAAGCTTTCTTT.

This clone was observed once. The rearrangement joins TRBV6-6 to TRBJ1-1, with a weak D call TRBD1 (6 bases). This CDR3 comprises 14 residues. Germline V gene data show CDR1 as MNHNY and CDR2 as SVGAGI (reference sequence). Deletions cut 2 bases from V and 3 bases from J, with 10 bases between. CDR3 sequence: CASSYGYRDTEAFF. The CDR3 coding sequence is TGTGCCAGCAGTTACGGGTACAGGGACACTGAAGCTTTCTTT.

The chain uses TRBV7-9 and TRBJ1-1; D is unclear. CDR3 length: 16 amino acids. In germline, CDR1 is SEHNR, CDR2 FQNEAQ (reference sequence). Trimming stripped 4 bases from V and 0 bases from J, with 15 bases between. Here the CDR3 DNA reads TGTGCCAGCAGCTCACCCAAAGCAGTCATGAACACTGAAGCTTTCTTT. It translates to CASSSPKAVMNTEAFF.

This clone came up once. V is TRBV18 and J is TRBJ2-2, with D tentatively TRBD1 (6 bases). This CDR3 is 18 amino acids long. The V end lost 5 bases, the J end lost 3 bases, and 22 bases lay between the germline ends. In germline, CDR1 is KGHSH, CDR2 LQKENI. Written as DNA, the CDR3 is TGTGCCAGCTCATTACAGGGAAGGTCCGCCACCGACACCGGGGAGCTGTTTTTT. This sequence encodes CASSLQGRSATDTGELFF.

The chain has TRBV13 and TRBJ1-1; D remains ambiguous. V was shortened by 3 bases and J by 9 bases, with 5 bases between the two germline ends. The CDR3 sequence is 10 residues long. The germline V gene has CDR1 PRHDT and CDR2 FYEKMQ (reference sequence). The CDR3 region has the DNA TGTGCCAGCAGCTTGGAAAAAGCTTTCTTT. Translation gives CASSLEKAFF. Complete variable domain (other parts from reference TRBV13 and TRBJ1-1): AAGVIQSPRHLIKEKRETATLKCYPIPRHDTVYWYQQGPGQDPQFLISFYEKMQSDKGSIPDRFSAQQFSDYHSELNMSSLELGDSALYFCASSLEKAFFGQGTRLTVV.

V and J are TRBV2 and TRBJ2-1; 10 bases are shared with TRBD2. CDR3 length equals 14 residues. The V gene end was trimmed by 9 bases and the J gene end by 4 bases; junction bases not matched to a gene: 6. From germline, CDR1 is SNHLY and CDR2 FYNNEI. CDR3 loop: CARKREGIYNEQFF. For the CDR3, the DNA is TGTGCCAGAAAGCGGGAGGGCATATACAATGAGCAGTTCTTC.

V gene TRBV24-1 combines with J gene TRBJ2-3; 9 nucleotides agree with TRBD2. Per the germline V gene, CDR1 is KGHDR and CDR2 is SFDVKD. The CDR3 consists of 19 residues. J lost 1 base, V lost 3 bases, and 13 bases had no gene match. The CDR3 is CATSDTKVRLAEGTDTQYF. The CDR3 DNA reads as TGTGCCACCAGTGATACTAAGGTCAGACTAGCGGAGGGCACAGATACGCAGTATTTT.

V gene TRBV27 combines with J gene TRBJ2-7; possibly TRBD1 for D (6 bases). Trimming stripped 3 bases from V and 1 base from J, with 10 bases between. The CDR3 has 14 residues. Germline V gene data show CDR1 as MNHEY and CDR2 as SMNVEV (reference sequence). In nucleotides, the CDR3 is TGTGCCAGCAGTTTCTCGGACAGTTCCTACGAGCAGTACTTC. Translating it yields CASSFSDSSYEQYF.

The chain is built from TRBV9 and TRBJ2-1; 9 bases are a match to TRBD2. The J segment lost 7 bases and the V segment lost 3 bases, leaving 8 bases of the junction unmatched. The CDR3 contains 15 residues. Germline V gene data show CDR1 as SGDLS and CDR2 as YYNGEE. The CDR3 reads CASSAGLAEGNEQFF. CDR3 nucleotides: TGTGCCAGCAGCGCGGGACTAGCCGAGGGGAATGAGCAGTTCTTC.

This chain connects TRBV7-2 to TRBJ2-1; weak D call: TRBD2 (5 bases). Germline lookup yields CDR1 SGHTA and CDR2 FQGNSA. V gave up 4 bases and J gave up 9 bases, with 13 bases separating them. The CDR3 has 13 amino acids. The DNA of the CDR3 is TGTGCCAGCAGCTCCCCCAGTGGAGGTGAGCAGTTCTTC. It translates to CASSSPSGGEQFF.

CDR3 DNA: TGTGCCAGCAGCGTTATCGACCAGGGGAGGGTGAACACTGAAGCTTTCTTT. This translates into CASSVIDQGRVNTEAFF. The rearrangement uses TRBV9 and TRBJ1-1; maybe TRBD1 (6 bases). CDR3 length equals 17 residues. Germline V lookup: CDR1 SGDLS, CDR2 YYNGEE. Trimming left V 2 bases short and J 0 bases short, with 17 bases between. The entire variable domain, with the rest obtained from reference TRBV9 and TRBJ1-1, is as follows: DSGVTQTPKHLITATGQRVTLRCSPRSGDLSVYWYQQSLDQGLQFLIQYYNGEERAKGNILERFSAQQFPDLHSELNLSSLELGDSALYFCASSVIDQGRVNTEAFFGQGTRLTVV.

The rearrangement links TRBV27 to TRBJ2-7; D perhaps matches TRBD1 (7 bases). Germline assignment: CDR1 MNHEY and CDR2 SMNVEV (reference sequence). V gave up 6 bases and J gave up 3 bases, with 15 bases separating them. The CDR3 sequence is 14 residues long. The CDR3 bases are TGTGCCAGCAGGGAGACAGGGACTCTCTACGAGCAGTACTTC. As protein: CASRETGTLYEQYF.

V and J are TRBV27 and TRBJ2-1; 9 nucleotides align to TRBD1. The CDR3 is 15 residues long. Germline CDR1 and CDR2: MNHEY and SMNVEV (reference sequence). Trimming took 10 bases from V and 2 from J; bases not matched to a gene: 9. The CDR3 sequence is CATARGTGTYNEQFF. The CDR3 nucleotides are TGTGCCACCGCGAGGGGGACAGGGACCTACAATGAGCAGTTCTTC.